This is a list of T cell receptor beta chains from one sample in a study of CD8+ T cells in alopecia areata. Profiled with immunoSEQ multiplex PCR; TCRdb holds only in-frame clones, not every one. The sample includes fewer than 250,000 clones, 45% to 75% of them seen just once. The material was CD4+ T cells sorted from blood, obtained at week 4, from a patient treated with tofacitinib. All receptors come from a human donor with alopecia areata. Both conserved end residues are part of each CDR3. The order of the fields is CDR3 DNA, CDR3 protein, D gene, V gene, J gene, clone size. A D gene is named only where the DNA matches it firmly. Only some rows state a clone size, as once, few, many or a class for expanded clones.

CDR3 DNA: TGTGCCAGCTCTCAAGGGGGCCTAGCGGTATCCTACGAGCAGTACTTC
CDR3 protein: CASSQGGLAVSYEQYF
D gene: NA
V gene: TRBV18
J gene: TRBJ2-7
clone size: NA

CDR3 DNA: TGCGCCAGCAGACGGGAAGAGACCCAGTACTTC
CDR3 protein: CASRREETQYF
D gene: NA
V gene: TRBV5-1
J gene: TRBJ2-5
clone size: few

CDR3 DNA: TGCAGCGCAGGCGGGAGTACGACCGAGCAGTACTTC
CDR3 protein: CSAGGSTTEQYF
D gene: TRBD2
V gene: TRBV29-1
J gene: TRBJ2-7
clone size: few

CDR3 DNA: TGTGCCAGCAGCTTAGGGTTGGCTGATGCCTACACCTTC
CDR3 protein: CASSLGLADAYTF
D gene: NA
V gene: TRBV7-9
J gene: TRBJ1-2
clone size: NA

CDR3 DNA: TGTGCCAGCAGCACACGTTACATCACAGATACGCAGTATTTT
CDR3 protein: CASSTRYITDTQYF
D gene: NA
V gene: TRBV9
J gene: TRBJ2-3
clone size: NA

CDR3 DNA: TGCAGCGCCAAGGACGGGCCAAGAGGCTCTGGGGCCAACGTCCTGACTTTC
CDR3 protein: CSAKDGPRGSGANVLTF
D gene: NA
V gene: TRBV29-1
J gene: TRBJ2-6
clone size: NA

CDR3 DNA: TGTGCCAGCAGCCCTCCAGGGGAGTATGGCTACACCTTC
CDR3 protein: CASSPPGEYGYTF
D gene: NA
V gene: TRBV28
J gene: TRBJ1-2
clone size: NA

CDR3 DNA: TGTGCCAGCAGCCGGGGGCGCTATGAGCAGTTCTTC
CDR3 protein: CASSRGRYEQFF
D gene: NA
V gene: TRBV7-2
J gene: TRBJ2-1
clone size: NA

CDR3 DNA: TGTGCCAGCAGCCCCGACAGAAATCAGCCCCAGCATTTT
CDR3 protein: CASSPDRNQPQHF
D gene: NA
V gene: TRBV7-6
J gene: TRBJ1-5
clone size: NA

CDR3 DNA: TGTGCCAGCAGTTCCCCCTCGTCCGGGACAGGGGACGAGCAGTACTTC
CDR3 protein: CASSSPSSGTGDEQYF
D gene: TRBD1
V gene: TRBV28
J gene: TRBJ2-7
clone size: few

CDR3 DNA: TGTGCCAGCAGCACTGCTAGCGGGAGGCTAACCGGGGAGCTGTTTTTT
CDR3 protein: CASSTASGRLTGELFF
D gene: TRBD2
V gene: TRBV7-2
J gene: TRBJ2-2
clone size: NA

CDR3 DNA: TGCAGTGCCCTCGGCCGCCTAAGGGAGTACTTC
CDR3 protein: CSALGRLREYF
D gene: NA
V gene: TRBV20-1
J gene: TRBJ2-7
clone size: NA

CDR3 DNA: TGTGCCTGGAGTTCTACACGGGACTATGGCTACACCTTC
CDR3 protein: CAWSSTRDYGYTF
D gene: NA
V gene: TRBV30
J gene: TRBJ1-2
clone size: NA

CDR3 DNA: TGCGCCAGCAGCTTAGTTAGCGGGAGGAAAGAGACCCAGTACTTC
CDR3 protein: CASSLVSGRKETQYF
D gene: TRBD2
V gene: TRBV5-1
J gene: TRBJ2-5
clone size: few

CDR3 DNA: TGTGCCAGTACCAAAGGGACAGGTTGGGACACTGAAGCTTTCTTT
CDR3 protein: CASTKGTGWDTEAFF
D gene: TRBD1
V gene: TRBV19
J gene: TRBJ1-1
clone size: NA

CDR3 DNA: TGCGCCAGCAGTGGGAGACAGTACTCCTACGAGCAGTACTTC
CDR3 protein: CASSGRQYSYEQYF
D gene: NA
V gene: TRBV10-2
J gene: TRBJ2-7
clone size: NA

CDR3 DNA: TGTGCCTGGCGGAGGGATACCTACGAGCAGTACTTC
CDR3 protein: CAWRRDTYEQYF
D gene: NA
V gene: TRBV30
J gene: TRBJ2-7
clone size: NA

CDR3 DNA: TGTGCCTGGAGTGTAAGAGGGGGGGCATACGAGCAGTACTTC
CDR3 protein: CAWSVRGGAYEQYF
D gene: NA
V gene: TRBV30
J gene: TRBJ2-7
clone size: NA

CDR3 DNA: TGTGCCAGCAGCTCCCCCGGGAGGACCTCCTACAATGAGCAGTTCTTC
CDR3 protein: CASSSPGRTSYNEQFF
D gene: TRBD2
V gene: TRBV5-4
J gene: TRBJ2-1
clone size: NA

CDR3 DNA: TGCAGCGTTGAATCGGCGGGACAAAATGAGCAGTTCTTC
CDR3 protein: CSVESAGQNEQFF
D gene: NA
V gene: TRBV29-1
J gene: TRBJ2-1
clone size: NA

CDR3 DNA: TGTGCCAGTACCCGACAGCAACATCAGCCCCAGCATTTT
CDR3 protein: CASTRQQHQPQHF
D gene: NA
V gene: TRBV19
J gene: TRBJ1-5
clone size: NA

CDR3 DNA: TGTGCCAGCAGCGCGGGACCCGCAGATACGCAGTATTTT
CDR3 protein: CASSAGPADTQYF
D gene: NA
V gene: TRBV9
J gene: TRBJ2-3
clone size: NA

CDR3 DNA: TGTGCCTGGACTAGCGGGAGGGGATACGAGCAGTACTTC
CDR3 protein: CAWTSGRGYEQYF
D gene: TRBD2
V gene: TRBV30
J gene: TRBJ2-7
clone size: few

CDR3 DNA: TGCAGCGTTGAAGAGGCCGTCAGAGCTATTCTCAATGAGCAGTTCTTC
CDR3 protein: CSVEEAVRAILNEQFF
D gene: NA
V gene: TRBV29-1
J gene: TRBJ2-1
clone size: NA

CDR3 DNA: TGCAGCGGGAGGACAGGGCCGAACACTGAAGCTTTCTTT
CDR3 protein: CSGRTGPNTEAFF
D gene: TRBD1
V gene: TRBV29-1
J gene: TRBJ1-1
clone size: NA

CDR3 DNA: TGTGCTAGCAGCCCGGTAATAGCGGGAGGCCGGGAGACCCAGTACTTC
CDR3 protein: CASSPVIAGGRETQYF
D gene: TRBD2
V gene: TRBV7-7
J gene: TRBJ2-5
clone size: NA

CDR3 DNA: TGCAGCGGGGCCGAACCCAACACTGAAGCTTTCTTT
CDR3 protein: CSGAEPNTEAFF
D gene: NA
V gene: TRBV29-1
J gene: TRBJ1-1
clone size: NA

CDR3 DNA: TGTGCCAGCAGCTTAGATAGATCAGATACGCAGTATTTT
CDR3 protein: CASSLDRSDTQYF
D gene: NA
V gene: TRBV7-2
J gene: TRBJ2-3
clone size: few

CDR3 DNA: TGTGCCTGGAGTGTACGTGGGACAGGACGAGGCTACACCTTC
CDR3 protein: CAWSVRGTGRGYTF
D gene: TRBD1
V gene: TRBV30
J gene: TRBJ1-2
clone size: few

CDR3 DNA: TGTGCCAGCAGCTCATCTGGGGGGGGCGAGCAGTACTTC
CDR3 protein: CASSSSGGGEQYF
D gene: TRBD2
V gene: TRBV7-2
J gene: TRBJ2-7
clone size: NA